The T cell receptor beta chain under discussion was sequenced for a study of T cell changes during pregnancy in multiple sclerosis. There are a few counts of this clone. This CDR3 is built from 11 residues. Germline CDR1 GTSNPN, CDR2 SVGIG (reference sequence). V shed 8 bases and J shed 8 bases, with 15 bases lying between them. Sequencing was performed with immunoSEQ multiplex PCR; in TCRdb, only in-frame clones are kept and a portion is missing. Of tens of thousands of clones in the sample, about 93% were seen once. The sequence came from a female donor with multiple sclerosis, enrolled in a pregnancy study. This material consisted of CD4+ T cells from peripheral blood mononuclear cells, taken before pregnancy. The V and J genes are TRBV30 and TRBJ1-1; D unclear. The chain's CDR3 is CASGLSREAFF. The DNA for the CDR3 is TGTGCCAGCGGTTTATCGCGCGAAGCTTTCTTT.